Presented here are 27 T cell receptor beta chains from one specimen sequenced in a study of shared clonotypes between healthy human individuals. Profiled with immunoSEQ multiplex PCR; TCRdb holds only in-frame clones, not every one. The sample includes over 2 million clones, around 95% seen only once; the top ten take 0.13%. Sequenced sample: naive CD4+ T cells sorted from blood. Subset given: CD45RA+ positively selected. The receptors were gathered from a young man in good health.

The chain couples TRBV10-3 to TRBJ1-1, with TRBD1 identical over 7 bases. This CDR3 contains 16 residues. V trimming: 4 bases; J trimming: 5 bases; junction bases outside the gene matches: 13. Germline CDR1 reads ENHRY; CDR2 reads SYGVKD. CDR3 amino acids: CAISGRQGGGGTEAFF. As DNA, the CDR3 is TGTGCCATCAGTGGTAGACAGGGAGGGGGCGGAACTGAAGCTTTCTTT.

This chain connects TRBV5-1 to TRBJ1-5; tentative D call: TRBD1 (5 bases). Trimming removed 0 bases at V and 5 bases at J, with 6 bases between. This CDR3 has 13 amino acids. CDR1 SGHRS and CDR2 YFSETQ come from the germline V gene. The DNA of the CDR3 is TGCGCCAGCAGCTTGGAGGGGCATCAGCCCCAGCATTTT. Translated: CASSLEGHQPQHF.

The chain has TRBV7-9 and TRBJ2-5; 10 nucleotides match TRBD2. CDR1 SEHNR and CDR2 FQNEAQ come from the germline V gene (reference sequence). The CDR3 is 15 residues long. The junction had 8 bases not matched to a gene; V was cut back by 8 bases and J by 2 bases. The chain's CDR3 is CASGDNSGGQETQYF. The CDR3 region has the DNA TGTGCCAGCGGTGACAATAGCGGGGGGCAAGAGACCCAGTACTTC.

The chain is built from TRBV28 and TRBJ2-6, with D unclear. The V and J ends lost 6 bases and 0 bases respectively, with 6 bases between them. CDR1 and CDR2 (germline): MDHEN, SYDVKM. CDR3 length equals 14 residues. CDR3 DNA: TGTGCCAGCAGGGTAGACTCTGGGGCCAACGTCCTGACTTTC. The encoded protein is CASRVDSGANVLTF.

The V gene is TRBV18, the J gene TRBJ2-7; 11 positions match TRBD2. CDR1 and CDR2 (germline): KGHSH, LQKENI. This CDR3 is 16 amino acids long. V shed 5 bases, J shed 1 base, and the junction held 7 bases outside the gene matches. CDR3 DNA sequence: TGTGCCAGCTCAACCGCACTAGCGGGAGTTTCCTACGAGCAGTACTTC. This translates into CASSTALAGVSYEQYF.

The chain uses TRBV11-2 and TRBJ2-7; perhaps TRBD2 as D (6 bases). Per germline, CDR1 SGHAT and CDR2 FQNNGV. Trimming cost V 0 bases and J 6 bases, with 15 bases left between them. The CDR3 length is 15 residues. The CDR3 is CASSLDTTSFREQYF. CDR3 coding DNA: TGTGCCAGCAGCTTAGATACGACTAGTTTTCGCGAGCAGTACTTC.

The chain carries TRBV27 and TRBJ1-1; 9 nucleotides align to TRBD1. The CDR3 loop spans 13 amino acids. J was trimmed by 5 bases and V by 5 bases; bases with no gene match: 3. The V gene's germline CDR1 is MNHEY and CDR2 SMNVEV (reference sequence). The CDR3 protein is CASSKTGGTEAFF. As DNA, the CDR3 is TGTGCCAGCAGTAAGACAGGGGGAACTGAAGCTTTCTTT.

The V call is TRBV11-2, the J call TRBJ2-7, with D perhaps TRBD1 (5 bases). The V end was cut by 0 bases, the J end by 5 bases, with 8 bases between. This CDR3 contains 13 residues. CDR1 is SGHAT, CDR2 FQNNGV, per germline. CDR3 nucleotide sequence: TGTGCCAGCAGCTTAGACCAAGGGGACGAGCAGTACTTC. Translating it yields CASSLDQGDEQYF.

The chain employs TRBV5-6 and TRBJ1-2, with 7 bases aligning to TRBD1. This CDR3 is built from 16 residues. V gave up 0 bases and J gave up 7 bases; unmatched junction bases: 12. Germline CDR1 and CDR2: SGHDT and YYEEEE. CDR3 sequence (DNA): TGTGCCAGCAGCTTGGTTGGGACAGCAACCATAGTTGGCTACACCTTC. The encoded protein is CASSLVGTATIVGYTF.

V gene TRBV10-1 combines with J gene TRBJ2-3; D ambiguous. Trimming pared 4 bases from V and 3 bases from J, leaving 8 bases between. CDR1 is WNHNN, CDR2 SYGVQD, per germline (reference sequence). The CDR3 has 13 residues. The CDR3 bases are TGCGCCAGCAGTGCGGCTCGGACAGATACGCAGTATTTT. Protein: CASSAARTDTQYF.

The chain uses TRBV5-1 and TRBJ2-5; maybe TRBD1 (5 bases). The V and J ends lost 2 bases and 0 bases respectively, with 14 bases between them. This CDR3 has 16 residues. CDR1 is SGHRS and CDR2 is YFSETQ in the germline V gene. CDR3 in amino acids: CASSFLQGTDQETQYF. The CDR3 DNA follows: TGCGCCAGCAGCTTTCTCCAGGGTACCGACCAAGAGACCCAGTACTTC.

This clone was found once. The CDR3 DNA reads as TGTGCCAGCAGTTACTCCAGGGACCTCAATCAGCCCCAGCATTTT. Encoded protein: CASSYSRDLNQPQHF. The rearrangement uses TRBV6-6 and TRBJ1-5, with TRBD1 as a possible D gene (5 bases). In germline, CDR1 is MNHNY, CDR2 SVGAGI (reference sequence). This CDR3 comprises 15 residues. V shed 0 bases and J shed 3 bases, with 9 bases lying between them.

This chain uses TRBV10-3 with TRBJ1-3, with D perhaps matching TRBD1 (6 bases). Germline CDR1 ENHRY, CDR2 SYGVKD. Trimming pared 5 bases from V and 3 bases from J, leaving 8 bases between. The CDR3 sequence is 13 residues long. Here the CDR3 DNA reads TGTGCCATCAGTACAGGGAATGGAAACACCATATATTTT. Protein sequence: CAISTGNGNTIYF.

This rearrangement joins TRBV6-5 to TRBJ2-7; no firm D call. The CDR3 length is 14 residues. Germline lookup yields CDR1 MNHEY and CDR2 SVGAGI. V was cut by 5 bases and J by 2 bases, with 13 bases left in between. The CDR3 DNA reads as TGTGCCAGCAGTCCTTGGCACACTACCTACGAGCAGTACTTC. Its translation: CASSPWHTTYEQYF.

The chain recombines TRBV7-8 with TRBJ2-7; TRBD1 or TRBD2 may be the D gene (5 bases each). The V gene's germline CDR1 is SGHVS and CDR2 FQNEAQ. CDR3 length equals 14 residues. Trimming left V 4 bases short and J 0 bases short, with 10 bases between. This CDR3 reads CASSWGTVSYEQYF. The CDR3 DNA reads TGTGCCAGCAGCTGGGGGACCGTCTCCTACGAGCAGTACTTC.

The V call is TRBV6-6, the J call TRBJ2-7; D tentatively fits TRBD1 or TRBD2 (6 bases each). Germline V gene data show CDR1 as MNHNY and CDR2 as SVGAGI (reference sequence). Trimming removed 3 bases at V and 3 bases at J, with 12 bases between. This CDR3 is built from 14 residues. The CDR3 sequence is CASSYGGRIYEQYF. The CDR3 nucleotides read TGTGCCAGCAGTTATGGGGGGCGAATCTACGAGCAGTACTTC.

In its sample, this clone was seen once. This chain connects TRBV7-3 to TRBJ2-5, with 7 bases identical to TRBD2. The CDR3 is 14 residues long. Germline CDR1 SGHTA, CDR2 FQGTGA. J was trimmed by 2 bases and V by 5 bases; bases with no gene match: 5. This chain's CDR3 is CASSTGLPQETQYF. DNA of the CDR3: TGTGCCAGCAGCACGGGACTACCACAAGAGACCCAGTACTTC.

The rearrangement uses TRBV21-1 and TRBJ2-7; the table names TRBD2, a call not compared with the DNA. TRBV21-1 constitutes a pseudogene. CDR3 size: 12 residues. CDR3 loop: CASSTVAYEQYF. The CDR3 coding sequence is TGTGCCAGCAGCACGGTTGCCTACGAGCAGTACTTC.

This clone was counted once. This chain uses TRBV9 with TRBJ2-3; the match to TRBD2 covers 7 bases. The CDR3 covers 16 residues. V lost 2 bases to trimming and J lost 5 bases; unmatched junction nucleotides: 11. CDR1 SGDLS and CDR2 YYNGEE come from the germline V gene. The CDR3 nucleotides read TGTGCCAGCAGCGTTCTAGGGGCGGGAGCTGAAGATACGCAGTATTTT. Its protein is CASSVLGAGAEDTQYF.

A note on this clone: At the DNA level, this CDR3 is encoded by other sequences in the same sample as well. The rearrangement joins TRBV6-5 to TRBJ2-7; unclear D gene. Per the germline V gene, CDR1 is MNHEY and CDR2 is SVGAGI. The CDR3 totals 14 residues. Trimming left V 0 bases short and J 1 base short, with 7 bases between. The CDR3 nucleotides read TGTGCCAGCAGTTACTCCGCACGATCCTACGAGCAGTACTTC. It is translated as CASSYSARSYEQYF.

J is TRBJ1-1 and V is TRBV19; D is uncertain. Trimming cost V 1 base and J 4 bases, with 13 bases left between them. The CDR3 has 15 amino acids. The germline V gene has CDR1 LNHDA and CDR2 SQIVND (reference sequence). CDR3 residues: CASSIAAGGSTEAFF. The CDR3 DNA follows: TGTGCCAGTAGTATAGCAGCGGGTGGGAGCACTGAAGCTTTCTTT. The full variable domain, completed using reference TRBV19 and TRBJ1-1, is DGGITQSPKYLFRKEGQNVTLSCEQNLNHDAMYWYRQDPGQGLRLIYYSQIVNDFQKGDIAEGYSVSREKKESFPLTVTSAQKNPTAFYLCASSIAAGGSTEAFFGQGTRLTVV.

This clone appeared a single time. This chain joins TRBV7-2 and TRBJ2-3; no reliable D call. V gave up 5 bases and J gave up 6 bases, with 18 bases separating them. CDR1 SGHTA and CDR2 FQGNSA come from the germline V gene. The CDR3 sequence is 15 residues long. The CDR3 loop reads CASSTPGHKGDTQYF. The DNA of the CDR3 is TGTGCCAGCAGCACCCCGGGCCATAAAGGGGATACGCAGTATTTT.

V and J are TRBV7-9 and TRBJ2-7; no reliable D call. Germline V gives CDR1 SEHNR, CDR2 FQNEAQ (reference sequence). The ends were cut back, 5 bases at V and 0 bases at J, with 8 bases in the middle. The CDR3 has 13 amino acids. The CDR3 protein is CASSRENSYEQYF. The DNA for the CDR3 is TGTGCCAGCAGCCGTGAGAACTCCTACGAGCAGTACTTC. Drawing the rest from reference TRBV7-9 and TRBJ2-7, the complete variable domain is DTGVSQNPRHKITKRGQNVTFRCDPISEHNRLYWYRQTLGQGPEFLTYFQNEAQLEKSRLLSDRFSAERPKGSFSTLEIQRTEQGDSAMYLCASSRENSYEQYFGPGTRLTVT.

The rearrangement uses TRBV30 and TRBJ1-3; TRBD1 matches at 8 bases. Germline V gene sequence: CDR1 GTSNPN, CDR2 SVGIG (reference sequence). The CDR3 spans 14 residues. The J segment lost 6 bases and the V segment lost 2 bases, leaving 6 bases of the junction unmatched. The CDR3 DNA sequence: TGTGCCTGGAGTCCCGGACAGGGCCCAAACACCATATATTTT. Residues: CAWSPGQGPNTIYF.

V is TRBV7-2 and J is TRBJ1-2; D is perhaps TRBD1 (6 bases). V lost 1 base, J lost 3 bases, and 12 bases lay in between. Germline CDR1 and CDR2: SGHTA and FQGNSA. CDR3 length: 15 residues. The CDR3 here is CASSLVPTGYYGYTF. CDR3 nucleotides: TGTGCCAGCAGCTTAGTACCGACAGGATACTATGGCTACACCTTC.

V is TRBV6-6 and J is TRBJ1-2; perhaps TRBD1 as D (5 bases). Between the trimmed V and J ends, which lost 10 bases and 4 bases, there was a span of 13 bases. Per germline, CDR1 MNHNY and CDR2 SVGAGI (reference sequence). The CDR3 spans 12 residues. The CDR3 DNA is TGTGCCATGCGAAACGGGGGCTATGGCTACACCTTC. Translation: CAMRNGGYGYTF.

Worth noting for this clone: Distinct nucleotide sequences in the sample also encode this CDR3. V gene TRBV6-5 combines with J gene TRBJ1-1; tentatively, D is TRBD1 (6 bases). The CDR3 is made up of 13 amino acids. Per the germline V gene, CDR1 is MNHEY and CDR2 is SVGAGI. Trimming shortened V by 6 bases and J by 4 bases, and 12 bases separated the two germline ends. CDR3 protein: CASSRGGGTEAFF. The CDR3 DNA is TGTGCCAGCAGCAGGGGTGGCGGCACTGAAGCTTTCTTT.